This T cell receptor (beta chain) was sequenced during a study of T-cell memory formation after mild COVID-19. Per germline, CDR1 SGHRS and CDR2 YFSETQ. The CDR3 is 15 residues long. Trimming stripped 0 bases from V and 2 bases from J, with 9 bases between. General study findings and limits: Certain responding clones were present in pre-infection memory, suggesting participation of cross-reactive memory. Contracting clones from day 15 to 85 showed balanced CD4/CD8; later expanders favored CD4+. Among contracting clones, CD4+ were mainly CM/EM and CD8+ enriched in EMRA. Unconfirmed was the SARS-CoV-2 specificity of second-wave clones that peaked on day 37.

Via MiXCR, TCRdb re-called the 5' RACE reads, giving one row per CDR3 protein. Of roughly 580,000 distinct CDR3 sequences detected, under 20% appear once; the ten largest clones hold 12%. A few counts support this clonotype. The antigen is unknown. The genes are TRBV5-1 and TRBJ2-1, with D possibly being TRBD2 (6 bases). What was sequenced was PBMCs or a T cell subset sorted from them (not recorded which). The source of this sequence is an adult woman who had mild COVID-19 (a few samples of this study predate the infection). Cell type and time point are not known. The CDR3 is CASSLAGLTYNEQFF. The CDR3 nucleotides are TGCGCCAGCAGCTTGGCGGGACTGACCTACAATGAGCAGTTCTTC.